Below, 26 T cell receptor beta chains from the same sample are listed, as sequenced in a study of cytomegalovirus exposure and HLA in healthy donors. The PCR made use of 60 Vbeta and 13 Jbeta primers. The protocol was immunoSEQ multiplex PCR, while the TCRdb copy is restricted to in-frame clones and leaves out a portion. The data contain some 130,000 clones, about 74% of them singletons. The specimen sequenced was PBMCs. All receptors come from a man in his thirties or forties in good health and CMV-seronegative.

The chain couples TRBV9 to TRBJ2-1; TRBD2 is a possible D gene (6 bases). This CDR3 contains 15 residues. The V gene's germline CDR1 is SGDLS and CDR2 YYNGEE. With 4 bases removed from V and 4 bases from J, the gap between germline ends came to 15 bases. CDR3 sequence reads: CASSPPEGRYNEQFF. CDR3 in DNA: TGTGCCAGCAGCCCCCCGGAGGGCCGATACAATGAGCAGTTCTTC.

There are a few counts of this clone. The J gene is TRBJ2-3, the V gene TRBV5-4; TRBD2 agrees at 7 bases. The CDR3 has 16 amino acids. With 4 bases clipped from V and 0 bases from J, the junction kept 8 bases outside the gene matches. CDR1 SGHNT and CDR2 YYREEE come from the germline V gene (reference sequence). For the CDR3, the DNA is TGTGCCAGCAGCCCATTGGGCGGGAGAAGCACAGATACGCAGTATTTT. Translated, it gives CASSPLGGRSTDTQYF.

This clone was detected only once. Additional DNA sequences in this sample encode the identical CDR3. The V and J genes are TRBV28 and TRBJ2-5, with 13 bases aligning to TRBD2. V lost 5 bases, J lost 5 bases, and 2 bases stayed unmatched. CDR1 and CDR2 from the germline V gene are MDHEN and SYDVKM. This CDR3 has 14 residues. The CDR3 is CASSPGLAGETQYF. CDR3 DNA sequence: TGTGCCAGCAGTCCGGGACTAGCGGGGGAGACCCAGTACTTC.

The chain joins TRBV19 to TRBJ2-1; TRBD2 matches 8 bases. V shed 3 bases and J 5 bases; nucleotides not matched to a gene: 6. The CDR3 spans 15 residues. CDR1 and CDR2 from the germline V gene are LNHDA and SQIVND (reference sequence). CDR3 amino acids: CASSISGSENNEQFF. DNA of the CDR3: TGTGCCAGTAGTATCAGCGGGAGTGAAAACAATGAGCAGTTCTTC.

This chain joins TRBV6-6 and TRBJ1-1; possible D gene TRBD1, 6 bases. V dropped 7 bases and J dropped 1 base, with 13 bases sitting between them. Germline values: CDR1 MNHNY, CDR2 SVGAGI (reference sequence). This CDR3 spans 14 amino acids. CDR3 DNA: TGTGCCAGCAAAAGACAGGACCCGAACACTGAAGCTTTCTTT. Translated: CASKRQDPNTEAFF.

In DNA form, the CDR3 reads TGTGCCAGCAGTTACGGAGTGGCTAGCGGCTACAATGAGCAGTTCTTC. Protein sequence: CASSYGVASGYNEQFF. The genes are TRBV6-5 and TRBJ2-1, with 7 positions matching TRBD2. The CDR3 is 16 residues long. Germline V gene sequence: CDR1 MNHEY, CDR2 SVGAGI. V was pared by 2 bases and J by 3 bases, with 7 bases of the junction left unmatched.

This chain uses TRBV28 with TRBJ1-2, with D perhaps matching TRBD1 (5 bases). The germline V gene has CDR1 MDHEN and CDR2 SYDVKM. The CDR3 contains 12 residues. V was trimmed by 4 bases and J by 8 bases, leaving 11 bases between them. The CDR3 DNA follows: TGTGCCAGCAGTTGGGGCCTGCTGGGCTACACCTTC. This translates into CASSWGLLGYTF.

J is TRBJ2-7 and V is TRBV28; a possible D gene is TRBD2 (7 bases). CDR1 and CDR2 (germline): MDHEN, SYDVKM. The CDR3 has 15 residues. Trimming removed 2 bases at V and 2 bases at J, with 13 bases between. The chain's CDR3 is CASSLAGAQTYEQYF. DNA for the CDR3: TGTGCCAGCAGTTTAGCGGGGGCCCAGACCTACGAGCAGTACTTC.

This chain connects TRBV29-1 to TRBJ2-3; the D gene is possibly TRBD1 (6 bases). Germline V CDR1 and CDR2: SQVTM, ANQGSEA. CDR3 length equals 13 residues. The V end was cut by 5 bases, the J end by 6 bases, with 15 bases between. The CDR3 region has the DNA TGCAGCGTTCAGATCACAGGGATCGATACGCAGTATTTT. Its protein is CSVQITGIDTQYF.

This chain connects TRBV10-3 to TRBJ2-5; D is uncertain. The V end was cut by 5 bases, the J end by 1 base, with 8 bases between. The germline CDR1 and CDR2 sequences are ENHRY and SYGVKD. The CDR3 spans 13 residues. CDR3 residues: CAISNSLQETQYF. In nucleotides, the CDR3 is TGTGCCATCAGTAACTCCCTCCAAGAGACCCAGTACTTC.

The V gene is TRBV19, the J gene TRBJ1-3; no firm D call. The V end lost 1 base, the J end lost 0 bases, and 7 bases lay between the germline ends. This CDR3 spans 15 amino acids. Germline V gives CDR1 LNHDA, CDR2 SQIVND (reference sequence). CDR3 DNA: TGTGCCAGTAGTATAGCAGTTTTCTCTGGAAACACCATATATTTT. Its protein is CASSIAVFSGNTIYF.

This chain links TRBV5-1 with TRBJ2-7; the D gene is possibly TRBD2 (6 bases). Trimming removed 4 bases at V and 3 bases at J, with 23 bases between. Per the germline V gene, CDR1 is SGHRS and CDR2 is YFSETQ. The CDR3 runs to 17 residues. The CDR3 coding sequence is TGCGCCAGCAGCCCGGGGGTGGGTAGCCGATCTTACTACGAGCAGTACTTC. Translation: CASSPGVGSRSYYEQYF. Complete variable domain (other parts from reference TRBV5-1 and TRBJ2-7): KAGVTQTPRYLIKTRGQQVTLSCSPISGHRSVSWYQQTPGQGLQFLFEYFSETQRNKGNFPGRFSGRQFSNSRSEMNVSTLELGDSALYLCASSPGVGSRSYYEQYFGPGTRLTVT.

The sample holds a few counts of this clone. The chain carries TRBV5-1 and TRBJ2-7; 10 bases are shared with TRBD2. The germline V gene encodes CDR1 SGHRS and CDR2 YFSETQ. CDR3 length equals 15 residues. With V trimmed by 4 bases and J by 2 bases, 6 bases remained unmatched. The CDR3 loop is CASSIRTSGTYEQYF. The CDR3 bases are TGCGCCAGCAGCATACGGACTAGCGGAACCTACGAGCAGTACTTC. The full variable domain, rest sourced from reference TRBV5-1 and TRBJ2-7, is KAGVTQTPRYLIKTRGQQVTLSCSPISGHRSVSWYQQTPGQGLQFLFEYFSETQRNKGNFPGRFSGRQFSNSRSEMNVSTLELGDSALYLCASSIRTSGTYEQYFGPGTRLTVT.

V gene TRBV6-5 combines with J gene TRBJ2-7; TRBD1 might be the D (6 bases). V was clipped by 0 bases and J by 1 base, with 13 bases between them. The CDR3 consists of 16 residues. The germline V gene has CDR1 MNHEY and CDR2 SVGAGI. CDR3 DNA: TGTGCCAGCAGTTACTCTTACAGGGTCTCATCCTACGAGCAGTACTTC. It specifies CASSYSYRVSSYEQYF.

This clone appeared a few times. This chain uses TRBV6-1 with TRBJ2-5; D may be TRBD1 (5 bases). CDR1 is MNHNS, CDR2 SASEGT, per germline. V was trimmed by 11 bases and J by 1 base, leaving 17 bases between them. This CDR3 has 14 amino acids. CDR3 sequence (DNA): TGTGCCTCGGCAAGGGGCTTTTCCCAAGAGACCCAGTACTTC. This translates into CASARGFSQETQYF.

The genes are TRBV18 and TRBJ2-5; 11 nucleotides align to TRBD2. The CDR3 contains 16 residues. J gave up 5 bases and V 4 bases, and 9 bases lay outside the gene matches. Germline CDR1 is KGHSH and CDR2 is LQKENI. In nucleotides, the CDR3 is TGTGCCAGCTCACTCTCAACTAGCGGGAGTAGGGAGACCCAGTACTTC. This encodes CASSLSTSGSRETQYF.

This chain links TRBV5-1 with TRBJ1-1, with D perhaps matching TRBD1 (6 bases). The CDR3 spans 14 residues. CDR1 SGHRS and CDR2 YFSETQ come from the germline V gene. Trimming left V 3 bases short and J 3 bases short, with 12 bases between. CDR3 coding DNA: TGCGCCAGCAGCTCATACCAGGGGTACACTGAAGCTTTCTTT. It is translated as CASSSYQGYTEAFF.

This CDR3 is CASSSLQGTDTQYF. Written as DNA, the CDR3 is TGCGCCAGCAGCTCTTTGCAGGGGACAGATACGCAGTATTTT. V usage is TRBV5-1 and J usage is TRBJ2-3, with D perhaps matching TRBD1 (6 bases). V was clipped by 3 bases and J by 3 bases, with 11 bases between them. In germline, CDR1 is SGHRS, CDR2 YFSETQ. The CDR3 has 14 residues.

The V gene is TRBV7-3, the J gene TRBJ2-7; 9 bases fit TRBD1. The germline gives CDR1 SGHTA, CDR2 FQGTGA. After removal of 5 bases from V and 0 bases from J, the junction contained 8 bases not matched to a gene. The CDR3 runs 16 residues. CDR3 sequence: CASSAGQGPNSYEQYF. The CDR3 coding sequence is TGTGCCAGCAGCGCCGGACAGGGGCCCAACTCCTACGAGCAGTACTTC. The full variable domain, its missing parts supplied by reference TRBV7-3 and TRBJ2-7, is GAGVSQTPSNKVTEKGKYVELRCDPISGHTALYWYRQSLGQGPEFLIYFQGTGAADDSGLPNDRFFAVRPEGSVSTLKIQRTERGDSAVYLCASSAGQGPNSYEQYFGPGTRLTVT.

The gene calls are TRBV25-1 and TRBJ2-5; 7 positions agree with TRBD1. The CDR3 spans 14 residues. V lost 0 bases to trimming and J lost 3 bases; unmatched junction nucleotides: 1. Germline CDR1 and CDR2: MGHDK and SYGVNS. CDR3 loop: CASSEYGTEETQYF. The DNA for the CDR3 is TGTGCCAGCAGTGAATACGGGACAGAAGAGACCCAGTACTTC.

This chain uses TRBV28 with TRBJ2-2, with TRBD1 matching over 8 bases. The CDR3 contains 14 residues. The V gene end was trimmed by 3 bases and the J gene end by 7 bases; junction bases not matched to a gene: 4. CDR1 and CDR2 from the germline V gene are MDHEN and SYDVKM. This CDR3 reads CASSFRGLVGELFF. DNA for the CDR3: TGTGCCAGCAGTTTCAGGGGGCTGGTCGGGGAGCTGTTTTTT.

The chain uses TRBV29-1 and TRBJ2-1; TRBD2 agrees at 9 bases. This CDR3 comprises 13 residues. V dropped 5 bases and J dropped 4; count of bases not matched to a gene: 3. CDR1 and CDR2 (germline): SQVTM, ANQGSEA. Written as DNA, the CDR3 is TGCAGCGTTCGCGGGAGGGTTTACAATGAGCAGTTCTTC. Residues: CSVRGRVYNEQFF.

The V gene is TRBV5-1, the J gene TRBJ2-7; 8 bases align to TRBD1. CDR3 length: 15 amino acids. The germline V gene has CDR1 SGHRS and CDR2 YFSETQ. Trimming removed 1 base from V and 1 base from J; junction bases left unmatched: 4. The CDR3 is CASSLQGAPSYEQYF. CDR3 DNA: TGCGCCAGCAGCTTGCAGGGGGCTCCTTCCTACGAGCAGTACTTC.

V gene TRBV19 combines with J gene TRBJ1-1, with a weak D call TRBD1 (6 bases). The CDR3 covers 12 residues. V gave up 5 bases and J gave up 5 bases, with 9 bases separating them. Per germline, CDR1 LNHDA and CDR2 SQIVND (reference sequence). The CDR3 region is CASSLGQTEAFF. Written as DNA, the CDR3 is TGTGCCAGTAGTCTAGGACAGACTGAAGCTTTCTTT.

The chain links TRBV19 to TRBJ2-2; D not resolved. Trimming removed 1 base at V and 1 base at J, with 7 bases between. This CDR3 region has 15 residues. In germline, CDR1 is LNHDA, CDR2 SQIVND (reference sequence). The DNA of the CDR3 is TGTGCCAGTAGTATAGTATCGCGGAACACCGGGGAGCTGTTTTTT. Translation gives CASSIVSRNTGELFF.

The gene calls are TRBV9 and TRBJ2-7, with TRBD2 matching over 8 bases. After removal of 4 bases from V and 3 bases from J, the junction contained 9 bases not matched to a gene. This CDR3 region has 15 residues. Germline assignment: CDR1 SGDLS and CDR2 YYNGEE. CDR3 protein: CASSPREGPIYEQYF. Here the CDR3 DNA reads TGTGCCAGCAGCCCACGGGAGGGCCCCATCTACGAGCAGTACTTC.